The 11 T cell receptor beta chains reported below all come from one sample, sequenced in a study of vaccination effects on CD4 cells after COVID-19. No antigen is known for these receptors. Using immunoSEQ multiplex PCR, the repertoire was profiled, and TCRdb retains in-frame clones only, with some absent. The repertoire consists of 25,000 or so clones, with 73% occurring once and the leading ten covering 5%. Peptide-pool stimulation followed by sequencing identified expanded antigen-specific CD4+ clonotypes in the ViraFEST assay. A roughly ten-day culture period preceded the isolation of CD4+ T cells. Vaccinated recipients, who were negative for nucleocapsid antibodies, had no history of SARS-CoV-2 infection. Sequenced here: CD4+ T cells from PBMCs cultured with SARS-CoV-2 spike peptides, sampled before COVID-19 vaccination. Source of these receptors: a human donor who received a COVID-19 vaccine.

The rearrangement joins TRBV5-1 to TRBJ1-2; D remains unclear. The CDR3 has 12 amino acids. Germline CDR1 reads SGHRS; CDR2 reads YFSETQ. V lost 7 bases and J lost 2, with 9 bases in between. CDR3 DNA sequence: TGCGCCAGCGGCGTTCCGAACTATGGCTACACCTTC. Protein sequence: CASGVPNYGYTF.

DNA for the CDR3: TGTGCCAGCAGCTTCGACAGGATGGTCGAGCAGTACTTC. Translation: CASSFDRMVEQYF. The chain carries TRBV7-2 and TRBJ2-7; a possible D gene is TRBD1 (6 bases). CDR3 length: 13 residues. V was cut by 3 bases and J by 6 bases, with 12 bases left in between. Germline V lookup: CDR1 SGHTA, CDR2 FQGNSA.

The chain uses TRBV5-3 and TRBJ1-1; no definite D call. TRBV5-3 is reported as an ORF; its role is uncertain. Trimming took off 0 bases at V and 1 base at J, with 7 bases between the two ends. The CDR3 runs 14 residues. The CDR3: CARSLVSPNTEAFF. CDR3 DNA sequence: TGTGCCAGAAGCTTGGTGTCACCGAACACTGAAGCTTTCTTT.

The chain has TRBV2 and TRBJ2-1, with 7 bases identical to TRBD2. The germline gives CDR1 SNHLY, CDR2 FYNNEI. The CDR3 is 14 amino acids. J lost 5 bases, V lost 5 bases, and 6 bases had no gene match. CDR3 protein: CASSRRLANNEQFF. CDR3 DNA: TGTGCCAGCAGTAGGAGACTAGCAAACAATGAGCAGTTCTTC.

This clone appeared once. DNA of the CDR3: TGTGCCAGCAGTCCCTTTGAGAACACTGAAGCTTTCTTT. It specifies CASSPFENTEAFF. The rearrangement joins TRBV6-5 to TRBJ1-1; D not resolved. Deletions cut 5 bases from V and 1 base from J, with 8 bases between. Germline CDR1 is MNHEY and CDR2 is SVGAGI. The CDR3 length is 13 residues.

This clone has more than one count but fewer than ten. The chain combines TRBV30 with TRBJ1-3, with D uncertain. Trimming removed 0 bases at V and 4 bases at J, with 4 bases between. CDR1 and CDR2 (germline): GTSNPN, SVGIG (reference sequence). The CDR3 has 12 residues. The CDR3 loop is CAWSVEGNTIYF. The CDR3 region has the DNA TGTGCCTGGAGTGTCGAAGGAAACACCATATATTTT.

The chain uses TRBV10-2 and TRBJ2-7; D gene uncertain. The CDR3 has 13 residues. The germline V and J ends were trimmed by 6 bases and 6 bases, with 15 bases remaining between them. The germline CDR1 and CDR2 sequences are WSHSY and SAAADI. CDR3 amino acids: CASRGQTMAEQYF. For the CDR3, the DNA is TGCGCCAGCAGAGGGCAGACCATGGCCGAGCAGTACTTC.

This chain links TRBV2 with TRBJ1-2; TRBD1 aligns across 8 bases. CDR3 length equals 16 residues. V dropped 4 bases and J dropped 3; count of bases not matched to a gene: 10. Germline loops: CDR1 SNHLY, CDR2 FYNNEI. CDR3 protein: CASSGDPGGDDYGYTF. The CDR3 region has the DNA TGTGCCAGCAGTGGGGATCCAGGGGGCGATGACTATGGCTACACCTTC. The whole variable domain, remainder taken from reference TRBV2 and TRBJ1-2, is EPEVTQTPSHQVTQMGQEVILRCVPISNHLYFYWYRQILGQKVEFLVSFYNNEISEKSEIFDDQFSVERPDGSNFTLKIRSTKLEDSAMYFCASSGDPGGDDYGYTFGSGTRLTVV.

The rearrangement uses TRBV3-1 (or the pseudogene TRBV3-2) and TRBJ1-1, with D unclear. Germline CDR1 and CDR2: LGHDT and YNNKEL (reference sequence). Trimming stripped 1 base from V and 1 base from J, with 13 bases between. The CDR3 runs 16 residues. The CDR3 region has the DNA TGTGCCAGCAGCCAAGTGATTGGAGGGTCGAACACTGAAGCTTTCTTT. Translating it yields CASSQVIGGSNTEAFF.

This clone was counted a few times. V and J are TRBV19 and TRBJ1-5; 8 bases are shared with TRBD1. V lost 6 bases, J lost 5 bases, and 9 bases stayed unmatched. Germline lookup yields CDR1 LNHDA and CDR2 SQIVND (reference sequence). The CDR3 runs 15 residues. The CDR3 DNA is TGTGCCAGTAGATTGGACAGGGTGGGCGATCAGCCCCAGCATTTT. Translating gives CASRLDRVGDQPQHF.

This chain joins TRBV2 and TRBJ2-5, with 8 nucleotides matching TRBD1. This CDR3 spans 13 amino acids. Per the germline V gene, CDR1 is SNHLY and CDR2 is FYNNEI. The V and J ends lost 6 bases and 4 bases, in that order; junction bases with no gene match: 4. The CDR3 region is CASRGDRGETQYF. The CDR3 DNA reads as TGTGCCAGCAGAGGTGACAGGGGAGAGACCCAGTACTTC.